Each of the 17 T cell receptor beta chains below was sequenced from the same sample in a study of T cells in Graves' hyperthyroidism and ophthalmopathy. Amplification of TCR beta CDR3 regions was performed using RNA transcripts as template. First-round RT-PCR targeting the TCR CDR3 was performed with the HTBI primer set. TCRdb ran MiXCR on the multiplex PCR reads and lists one entry per CDR3 protein. The profile shows 250,000 to 350,000 distinct CDR3 sequences, around a sixth of them singletons. The sequencing input was blood. The receptors stem from a man aged 25 to 40 with Graves' hyperthyroidism.

The sample holds a few counts of this clonotype. This chain uses TRBV20-1 with TRBJ2-2; either TRBD1 or TRBD2 may fit D (6 bases each). This CDR3 comprises 14 residues. V lost 2 bases and J 7 bases, leaving 14 bases between the germline ends. The germline V gene encodes CDR1 DFQATT and CDR2 SNEGSKA (reference sequence). CDR3 amino acids: CSARKGGADGELFF. The CDR3 nucleotides read TGCAGTGCTAGAAAGGGGGGAGCAGACGGGGAGCTGTTTTTT.

In its sample, this clonotype was seen many times. The chain is built from TRBV7-2 and TRBJ2-4; TRBD2 matches 7 bases. Germline CDR1 and CDR2: SGHTA and FQGNSA. V shed 5 bases, J shed 2 bases, and the junction held 9 bases outside the gene matches. This CDR3 spans 16 amino acids. CDR3 sequence: CASSPRGGGPKNIQYF. In DNA form, the CDR3 reads TGTGCCAGCAGCCCGCGTGGGGGAGGGCCCAAAAACATTCAGTACTTC.

In its sample, this clonotype was seen many times. The J gene is TRBJ2-3, the V gene TRBV27; weak D call: TRBD1 (6 bases). Trimming pared 5 bases from V and 4 bases from J, leaving 19 bases between. Germline CDR1 is MNHEY and CDR2 is SMNVEV (reference sequence). The CDR3 totals 16 residues. The CDR3 DNA reads TGTGCCAGCAGTCCCGGGGTTCAGGGGATCCCAGATACGCAGTATTTT. Amino acids: CASSPGVQGIPDTQYF.

This clonotype came up many times. This rearrangement joins TRBV7-2 to TRBJ2-3; TRBD1 matches at 7 bases. Germline V lookup: CDR1 SGHTA, CDR2 FQGNSA. The CDR3 extends over 13 amino acids. V lost 5 bases and J lost 6; bases outside the gene matches: 5. CDR3 loop: CASSAMTGDTQYF. The CDR3 nucleotides read TGTGCCAGCAGCGCCATGACAGGGGATACGCAGTATTTT. Filled out from reference TRBV7-2 and TRBJ2-3, the complete variable domain reads GAGVSQSPSNKVTEKGKDVELRCDPISGHTALYWYRQSLGQGLEFLIYFQGNSAPDKSGLPSDRFSAERTGGSVSTLTIQRTQQEDSAVYLCASSAMTGDTQYFGPGTRLTVL.

This clonotype showed up just a few times. The chain is built from TRBV5-4 and TRBJ1-4; D not resolved. Germline lookup yields CDR1 SGHNT and CDR2 YYREEE (reference sequence). The CDR3 sequence is 14 residues long. V dropped 2 bases and J dropped 8 bases, with 13 bases sitting between them. CDR3 nucleotide sequence: TGTGCCAGCAGCTTTACCCCGATGCGAGAAAAACTGTTTTTT. Amino acids: CASSFTPMREKLFF.

Of note for this clonotype: Sequence at one end of the junction differs from germline and may be a read error. The CDR3 is CVSSFRQKETQYF. The DNA for the CDR3 is TGTGTCAGCAGTTTTAGGCAGAAAGAGACCCAGTACTTC. The chain employs TRBV12-3 or TRBV12-4 and TRBJ2-5, with unresolved D. The CDR3 has 13 residues.

This clonotype has ten or more counts. This sequence joins TRBV6-2 or TRBV6-3 and TRBJ2-7; D remains unclear. Germline CDR1 is MNHEY and CDR2 is SVGEGT. The CDR3 spans 13 residues. The ends were cut back, 6 bases at V and 2 bases at J, with 11 bases in the middle. CDR3 sequence reads: CASRKTLAYEQYF. In nucleotides, the CDR3 is TGTGCCAGCAGAAAGACGTTGGCCTACGAGCAGTACTTC.

V usage is TRBV7-9 and J usage is TRBJ1-1; D is undetermined. Trimming left V 2 bases short and J 4 bases short, with 14 bases between. Germline loops: CDR1 SEHNR, CDR2 FQNEAQ (reference sequence). The CDR3 loop spans 15 amino acids. The CDR3, as DNA: TGTGCCAGCAGCTTAACCCCAAGGATAGGCACTGAAGCTTTCTTT. This gives the protein CASSLTPRIGTEAFF.

This clonotype was seen more than once but under ten times. The chain has TRBV5-1 and TRBJ1-4; TRBD1 might be the D (6 bases). V lost 1 base and J lost 0, with 19 bases in between. There are 19 residues in the CDR3. Per the germline V gene, CDR1 is SGHRS and CDR2 is YFSETQ. The CDR3 reads CASSLHPLDSDATNEKLFF. CDR3 bases: TGCGCCAGCAGCTTGCACCCATTGGACAGTGATGCAACTAATGAAAAACTGTTTTTT.

This clonotype was seen only a few times. This chain connects TRBV29-1 to TRBJ1-1; D is ambiguous. Germline assignment: CDR1 SQVTM and CDR2 ANQGSEA. The CDR3 is made up of 11 amino acids. The ends were cut back, 1 base at V and 11 bases at J, with 11 bases in the middle. The CDR3 nucleotides are TGCAGCGTTGAAGGCGGCCCGGGGGCTTTCTTT. Encoded protein: CSVEGGPGAFF.

V is TRBV20-1 and J is TRBJ1-4; 7 nucleotides line up with TRBD1. Germline CDR1 is DFQATT and CDR2 is SNEGSKA (reference sequence). There are 13 residues in the CDR3. The CDR3 sequence: CSPQGDWGEKLFF. CDR3 nucleotides: TGCAGCCCCCAGGGGGATTGGGGTGAAAAACTGTTTTTT.

This clonotype was seen a handful of times. The chain joins TRBV27 to TRBJ1-6; no firm D call. Germline CDR1 MNHEY, CDR2 SMNVEV (reference sequence). The CDR3 consists of 14 residues. Trimming shortened V by 6 bases and J by 10 bases, and 16 bases separated the two germline ends. The CDR3 here is CASSKSARGSPLHF. CDR3 DNA: TGTGCCAGCAGCAAGAGTGCTCGGGGATCACCCCTCCACTTT.

This clonotype was seen ten or more times. V gene TRBV7-9 combines with J gene TRBJ2-5; D not resolved. Germline values: CDR1 SEHNR, CDR2 FQNEAQ (reference sequence). Trimming stripped 4 bases from V and 3 bases from J, with 6 bases between. The CDR3 covers 12 residues. This CDR3 reads CASSYIEETQYF. For the CDR3, the DNA is TGTGCCAGCAGCTACATAGAAGAGACCCAGTACTTC. Based on the CDR3 plus reference TRBV7-9 and TRBJ2-5, the full variable domain is DTGVSQNPRHKITKRGQNVTFRCDPISEHNRLYWYRQTLGQGPEFLTYFQNEAQLEKSRLLSDRFSAERPKGSFSTLEIQRTEQGDSAMYLCASSYIEETQYFGPGTRLLVL.

The V and J genes are TRBV12-3 or TRBV12-4 and TRBJ2-3; a possible D gene is TRBD2 (5 bases). CDR3 size: 12 residues. V was trimmed by 6 bases and J by 5 bases, leaving 9 bases between them. This CDR3 reads CASSNRGDTQYF. CDR3 sequence (DNA): TGTGCCAGCAGCAACCGGGGAGATACGCAGTATTTT.

The CDR3 here is CASSTPGLETQYF. As DNA, the CDR3 is TGTGCCAGCAGTACTCCGGGACTCGAGACCCAGTACTTC. This chain connects TRBV27 to TRBJ2-5; TRBD2 is a possible D gene (6 bases). The CDR3 has 13 amino acids. From germline, CDR1 is MNHEY and CDR2 SMNVEV (reference sequence). Trimming removed 5 bases at V and 5 bases at J, with 12 bases between.

This clonotype showed up just a few times. The V gene is TRBV4-2, the J gene TRBJ1-5; D possibly corresponds to TRBD1 (5 bases). The CDR3 runs to 14 residues. Trimming cost V 5 bases and J 7 bases, with 15 bases left between them. From germline, CDR1 is LGHNA and CDR2 YNFKEQ. CDR3 nucleotide sequence: TGTGCCAGCAGCACCGGGGTGGAGGGGCAGCCCCAGCATTTT. It specifies CASSTGVEGQPQHF.

The chain employs TRBV12-5 and TRBJ2-7, with no clear D. V shed 5 bases and J shed 3 bases, with 5 bases lying between them. CDR1 is LGHNT and CDR2 is FRNRAP in the germline V gene. This CDR3 is built from 11 residues. The CDR3 nucleotides are TGTGCTAGTGGTGCCTACTACGAGCAGTACTTC. Its protein product is CASGAYYEQYF. Full variable domain (remainder filled in from reference TRBV12-5 and TRBJ2-7): DARVTQTPRHKVTEMGQEVTMRCQPILGHNTVFWYRQTMMQGLELLAYFRNRAPLDDSGMPKDRFSAEMPDATLATLKIQPSEPRDSAVYFCASGAYYEQYFGPGTRLTVT.